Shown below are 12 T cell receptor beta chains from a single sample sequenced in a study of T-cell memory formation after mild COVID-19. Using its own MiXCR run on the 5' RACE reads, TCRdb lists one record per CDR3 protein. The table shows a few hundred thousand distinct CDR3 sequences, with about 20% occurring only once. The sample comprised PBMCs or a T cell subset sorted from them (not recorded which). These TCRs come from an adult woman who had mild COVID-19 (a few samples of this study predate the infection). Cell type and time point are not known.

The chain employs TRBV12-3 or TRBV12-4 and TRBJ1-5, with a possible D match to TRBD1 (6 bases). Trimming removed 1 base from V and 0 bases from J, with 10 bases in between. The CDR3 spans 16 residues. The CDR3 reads CASSLVQGHSNQPQHF. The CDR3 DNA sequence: TGTGCCAGCAGTTTAGTCCAGGGGCATAGCAATCAGCCCCAGCATTTT.

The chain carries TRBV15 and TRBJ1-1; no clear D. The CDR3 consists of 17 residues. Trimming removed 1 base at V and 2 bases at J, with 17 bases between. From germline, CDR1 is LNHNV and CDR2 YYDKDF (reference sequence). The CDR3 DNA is TGTGCCACCAGCAGAGCGCAGTCGGTCACCTTAAACACTGAAGCTTTCTTT. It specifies CATSRAQSVTLNTEAFF.

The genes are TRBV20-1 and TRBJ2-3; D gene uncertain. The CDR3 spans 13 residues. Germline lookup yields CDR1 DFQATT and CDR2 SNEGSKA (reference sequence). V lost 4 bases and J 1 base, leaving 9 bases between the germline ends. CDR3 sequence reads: CSANAGRTDTQYF. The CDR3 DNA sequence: TGCAGTGCTAATGCAGGTCGCACAGATACGCAGTATTTT.

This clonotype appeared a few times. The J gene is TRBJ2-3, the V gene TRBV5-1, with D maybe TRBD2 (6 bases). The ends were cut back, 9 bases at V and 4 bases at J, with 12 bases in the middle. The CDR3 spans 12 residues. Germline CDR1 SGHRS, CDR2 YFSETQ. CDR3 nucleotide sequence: TGCGCCAACTCGACTAGTCCAGATACGCAGTATTTT. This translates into CANSTSPDTQYF.

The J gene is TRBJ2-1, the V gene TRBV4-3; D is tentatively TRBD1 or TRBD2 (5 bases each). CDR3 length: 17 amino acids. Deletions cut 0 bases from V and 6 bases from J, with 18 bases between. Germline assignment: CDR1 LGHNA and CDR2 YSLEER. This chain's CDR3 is CASSQDRFGRQTNEQFF. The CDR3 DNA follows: TGCGCCAGCAGCCAAGATCGTTTTGGGAGACAGACCAATGAGCAGTTCTTC.

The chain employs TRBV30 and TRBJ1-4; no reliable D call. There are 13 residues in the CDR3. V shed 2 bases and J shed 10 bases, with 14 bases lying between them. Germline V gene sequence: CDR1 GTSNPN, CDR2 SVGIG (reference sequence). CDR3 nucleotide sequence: TGTGCCTGGAGTCGGACCCACGAGGGAAAACTGTTTTTT. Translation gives CAWSRTHEGKLFF.

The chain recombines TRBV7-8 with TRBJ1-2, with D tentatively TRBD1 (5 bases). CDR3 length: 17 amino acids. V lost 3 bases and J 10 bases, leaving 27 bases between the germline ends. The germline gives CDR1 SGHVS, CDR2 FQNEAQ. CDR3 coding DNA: TGTGCCAGCAGCTTCAACCCCCGATTGACAGAGATTCTATCCTACACCTTC. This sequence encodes CASSFNPRLTEILSYTF.

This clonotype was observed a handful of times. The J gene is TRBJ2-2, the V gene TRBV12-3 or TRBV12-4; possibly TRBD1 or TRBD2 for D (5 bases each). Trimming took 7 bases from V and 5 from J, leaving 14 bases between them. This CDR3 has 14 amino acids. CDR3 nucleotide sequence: TGTGCCAGCACCCCCTGGGGGTGGACCGGGGAGCTGTTTTTT. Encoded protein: CASTPWGWTGELFF.

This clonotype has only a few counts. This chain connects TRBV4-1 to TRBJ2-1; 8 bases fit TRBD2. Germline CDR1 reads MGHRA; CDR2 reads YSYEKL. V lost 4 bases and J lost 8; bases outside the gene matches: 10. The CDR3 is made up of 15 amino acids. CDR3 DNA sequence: TGCGCCAGCAGCCTAGTAGCGACCGGGGGGGATGAGCAGTTCTTC. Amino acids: CASSLVATGGDEQFF.

CDR3 sequence: CASTTPGSETQYF. The CDR3 DNA follows: TGTGCCAGCACAACACCAGGGTCAGAGACCCAGTACTTC. The chain joins TRBV6-5 to TRBJ2-5; possible D gene TRBD1, 5 bases. The V end was cut by 7 bases, the J end by 4 bases, with 13 bases between. Looked up from germline, CDR1 is MNHEY and CDR2 is SVGAGI. The CDR3 consists of 13 residues.

The CDR3 sequence is CASKDRGLYNEQFF. The CDR3 nucleotides are TGTGCCAGCAAGGACAGGGGGCTTTACAATGAGCAGTTCTTC. J is TRBJ2-1 and V is TRBV2, with 11 bases aligning to TRBD1. V lost 7 bases to trimming and J lost 4 bases; unmatched junction nucleotides: 3. Germline CDR1 SNHLY, CDR2 FYNNEI. The CDR3 extends over 14 amino acids.

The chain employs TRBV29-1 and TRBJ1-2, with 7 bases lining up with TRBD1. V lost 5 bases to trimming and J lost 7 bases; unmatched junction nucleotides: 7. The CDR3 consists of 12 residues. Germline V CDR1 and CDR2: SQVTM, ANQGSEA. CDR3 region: CSVTTGSLGYTF. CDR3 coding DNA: TGCAGCGTTACGACAGGGTCCCTTGGCTACACCTTC.